These 22 T cell receptor beta chains originate from one sample sequenced in a study of OX40 agonist ivuxolimab in advanced cancers. Profiling relied on immunoSEQ multiplex PCR, and the TCRdb table lists in-frame clones only, not all of them. The repertoire holds about 54,000 clones, with 84% as singletons. Here the sequenced sample was CD4+ or CD8+ T cells sorted from blood, taken in a trial of the OX40 agonist ivuxolimab. Every receptor here comes from an adult with an advanced solid tumor such as melanoma, head and neck, liver or kidney cancer.

The chain combines TRBV6-1 with TRBJ2-7, with D possibly TRBD1 on 6 matching bases. V lost 8 bases, J lost 1 base, and 9 bases lay in between. This CDR3 is 12 amino acids long. Per the germline V gene, CDR1 is MNHNS and CDR2 is SASEGT. CDR3 region: CASRDTSYEQYF. CDR3 nucleotide sequence: TGTGCCAGCCGGGACACTTCCTACGAGCAGTACTTC.

This clone showed up just a few times. The chain joins TRBV7-9 to TRBJ2-7; D is possibly TRBD1 (6 bases). Germline CDR1 SEHNR, CDR2 FQNEAQ (reference sequence). The CDR3 has 12 residues. V lost 6 bases and J 3 bases, leaving 9 bases between the germline ends. The CDR3 DNA reads TGTGCCAGCAGGAACAGGGACTACGAGCAGTACTTC. It encodes CASRNRDYEQYF. Full variable domain (missing parts from reference TRBV7-9 and TRBJ2-7): DTGVSQNPRHKITKRGQNVTFRCDPISEHNRLYWYRQTLGQGPEFLTYFQNEAQLEKSRLLSDRFSAERPKGSFSTLEIQRTEQGDSAMYLCASRNRDYEQYFGPGTRLTVT.

The chain links TRBV11-2 to TRBJ2-7, with 10 nucleotides matching TRBD1. The CDR3 extends over 19 amino acids. Trimming removed 5 bases from V and 8 bases from J; junction bases left unmatched: 24. Germline V CDR1 and CDR2: SGHAT, FQNNGV. CDR3 loop: CASSLTFPPLDRGRIKQYF. CDR3 coding DNA: TGTGCCAGCAGCCTGACGTTTCCCCCCCTAGACAGGGGGCGCATCAAGCAGTACTTC.

The rearrangement joins TRBV25-1 to TRBJ2-5; 8 positions agree with TRBD1. Germline lookup yields CDR1 MGHDK and CDR2 SYGVNS. This CDR3 spans 15 amino acids. V lost 3 bases and J lost 5; bases outside the gene matches: 8. CDR3 DNA sequence: TGTGCCAGCAGTGACATAGGGACAGGCCGGGAGACCCAGTACTTC. It yields the protein CASSDIGTGRETQYF. Combining the CDR3 with reference TRBV25-1 and TRBJ2-5 gives the whole variable domain EADIYQTPRYLVIGTGKKITLECSQTMGHDKMYWYQQDPGMELHLIHYSYGVNSTEKGDLSSESTVSRIRTEHFPLTLESARPSHTSQYLCASSDIGTGRETQYFGPGTRLLVL.

Only a few counts were recorded for this clone. The chain has TRBV5-6 and TRBJ2-3; D unresolved. V was shortened by 2 bases and J by 4 bases, with 11 bases between the two germline ends. The CDR3 totals 14 residues. CDR1 and CDR2 (germline): SGHDT, YYEEEE. The CDR3: CASSLYLTADTQYF. In nucleotides, the CDR3 is TGTGCCAGCAGCTTATACTTGACCGCAGATACGCAGTATTTT.

V gene TRBV9 combines with J gene TRBJ1-2; TRBD1 is a possible D gene (5 bases). Per the germline V gene, CDR1 is SGDLS and CDR2 is YYNGEE. This CDR3 region has 16 residues. Trimming stripped 3 bases from V and 7 bases from J, with 22 bases between. CDR3 loop: CASSDARQGALSGYTF. CDR3 nucleotide sequence: TGTGCCAGCAGCGACGCCCGGCAGGGAGCCTTAAGTGGCTACACCTTC.

In DNA form, the CDR3 reads TGTGCCAGCAGTGATTTTATTGGGACTAGCGGGAACAATGAGCAGTTCTTC. Its translation: CASSDFIGTSGNNEQFF. The chain uses TRBV2 and TRBJ2-1; TRBD2 agrees at 13 bases. CDR3 length: 17 amino acids. V shed 3 bases, J shed 5 bases, and the junction held 7 bases outside the gene matches. The germline V gene has CDR1 SNHLY and CDR2 FYNNEI.

In nucleotides, the CDR3 is TGTGCCAGCAGCAAGCGCAGGACAGGCAATCAGCCCCAGCATTTT. This translates into CASSKRRTGNQPQHF. The chain couples TRBV21-1 to TRBJ1-5; TRBD1, as called in the table, went unchecked against the DNA. TRBV21-1 is a known pseudogene. The CDR3 length is 15 residues.

The V and J genes are TRBV19 and TRBJ1-1; D is unclear. CDR1 LNHDA and CDR2 SQIVND come from the germline V gene (reference sequence). This CDR3 region has 13 residues. Trimming pared 5 bases from V and 5 bases from J, leaving 12 bases between. Here the CDR3 reads CASSFTLATEAFF. The CDR3 DNA sequence: TGTGCCAGTAGTTTCACCTTGGCGACTGAAGCTTTCTTT.

The chain employs TRBV28 and TRBJ1-1, with TRBD1 matching 9 bases. The germline gives CDR1 MDHEN, CDR2 SYDVKM. V trimming: 6 bases; J trimming: 3 bases; junction bases outside the gene matches: 11. The CDR3 extends over 16 amino acids. The DNA of the CDR3 is TGTGCCAGCAGCTTTACTTACAGGGGGCTGGACACTGAAGCTTTCTTT. As protein: CASSFTYRGLDTEAFF.

In its sample, this clone was seen a few times. The V gene is TRBV30, the J gene TRBJ1-2, with D uncertain. Trimming removed 2 bases at V and 8 bases at J, with 6 bases between. This CDR3 spans 10 amino acids. The germline gives CDR1 GTSNPN, CDR2 SVGIG (reference sequence). The CDR3 is CAWSKGGYTF. CDR3 bases: TGTGCCTGGAGTAAGGGAGGCTACACCTTC.

This chain uses TRBV19 with TRBJ2-1; D call uncertain. The CDR3 totals 13 residues. Germline V gene lookup returns CDR1 LNHDA and CDR2 SQIVND (reference sequence). V lost 3 bases, J lost 10 bases, and 13 bases lay in between. The CDR3, as DNA: TGTGCCAGTAGTATTCTGACAAAGGAAGAGCAGTTCTTC. Translation gives CASSILTKEEQFF.

This chain connects TRBV7-2 to TRBJ2-7; D ambiguous. The ends were cut back, 5 bases at V and 3 bases at J, with 5 bases in the middle. The CDR3 is 11 residues long. From germline, CDR1 is SGHTA and CDR2 FQGNSA. The CDR3 is CASSPSYEQYF. CDR3 DNA sequence: TGTGCCAGCAGCCCCAGCTACGAGCAGTACTTC. The full variable domain, rest sourced from reference TRBV7-2 and TRBJ2-7, is GAGVSQSPSNKVTEKGKDVELRCDPISGHTALYWYRQSLGQGLEFLIYFQGNSAPDKSGLPSDRFSAERTGGSVSTLTIQRTQQEDSAVYLCASSPSYEQYFGPGTRLTVT.

The chain carries TRBV28 and TRBJ1-3; perhaps TRBD1 as D (6 bases). Germline V gives CDR1 MDHEN, CDR2 SYDVKM. This CDR3 has 13 residues. Deletions cut 8 bases from V and 2 bases from J, with 10 bases between. CDR3 nucleotides: TGTGCCAGCCGACCAGGGGCTGGAAACACCATATATTTT. Translating it yields CASRPGAGNTIYF.

V gene TRBV28 combines with J gene TRBJ1-6; 8 bases map to TRBD1. The CDR3 sequence is 16 residues long. The J segment lost 8 bases and the V segment lost 4 bases, leaving 10 bases of the junction unmatched. Per the germline V gene, CDR1 is MDHEN and CDR2 is SYDVKM. The CDR3: CASSSSGTGGDSPLHF. As DNA, the CDR3 is TGTGCCAGCAGTTCATCTGGGACAGGAGGGGATTCACCCCTCCACTTT.

Written as DNA, the CDR3 is TGTGCCAGCAGCGTCGGGACAGGGCCAAACACTGAAGCTTTCTTT. As protein: CASSVGTGPNTEAFF. The J gene is TRBJ1-1, the V gene TRBV9; 9 bases align to TRBD1. CDR1 is SGDLS, CDR2 YYNGEE, per germline. The CDR3 is made up of 15 amino acids. Trimming took 2 bases from V and 2 from J; bases not matched to a gene: 4.

There are a few counts of this clone. Other DNA sequences in this specimen translate into the identical CDR3. The chain employs TRBV5-1 and TRBJ2-1; 7 bases agree with TRBD2. Germline V gene sequence: CDR1 SGHRS, CDR2 YFSETQ. The length of the CDR3 is 15 residues. V gave up 0 bases and J gave up 4 bases; unmatched junction bases: 4. The CDR3 reads CASSLGGGDYNEQFF. In DNA form, the CDR3 reads TGCGCCAGCAGCTTGGGCGGGGGAGATTACAATGAGCAGTTCTTC. The whole variable domain, remainder taken from reference TRBV5-1 and TRBJ2-1, is KAGVTQTPRYLIKTRGQQVTLSCSPISGHRSVSWYQQTPGQGLQFLFEYFSETQRNKGNFPGRFSGRQFSNSRSEMNVSTLELGDSALYLCASSLGGGDYNEQFFGPGTRLTVL.

This clone was counted once. The chain recombines TRBV6-1 with TRBJ2-5, with TRBD2 identical over 7 bases. The junction had 8 bases not matched to a gene; V was cut back by 3 bases and J by 4 bases. Germline-derived CDR1 and CDR2 are MNHNS and SASEGT. The CDR3 is made up of 15 amino acids. This CDR3 reads CASSDRWEGRETQYF. The DNA of the CDR3 is TGTGCCAGCAGTGATCGGTGGGAGGGGAGAGAGACCCAGTACTTC.

This sequence joins TRBV11-3 and TRBJ2-6; TRBD1 aligns across 7 bases. The CDR3 contains 15 residues. Trimming took 6 bases from V and 2 from J; bases not matched to a gene: 4. Germline V gives CDR1 SGHNT, CDR2 YENEEA. The CDR3 DNA reads as TGTGCCAGCAGTGTTACAGGGGCTGGGGCCAACGTCCTGACTTTC. Its translation: CASSVTGAGANVLTF.

This sequence joins TRBV4-1 and TRBJ2-2; 10 bases agree with TRBD2. This CDR3 has 17 amino acids. Losses at the gene ends were 0 bases for V and 6 bases for J; bases not matched to a gene: 7. The germline gives CDR1 MGHRA, CDR2 YSYEKL. The CDR3 DNA is TGCGCCAGCAGCCAAGATGGAGCGGGAGGGCCGCCCGGGGAGCTGTTTTTT. Translating it yields CASSQDGAGGPPGELFF.

The chain carries TRBV27 and TRBJ2-3; 7 bases are a match to TRBD2. From germline, CDR1 is MNHEY and CDR2 SMNVEV (reference sequence). The CDR3 sequence is 14 residues long. The V segment lost 6 bases and the J segment 2 bases; nucleotides outside the gene matches: 5. The CDR3 DNA reads as TGTGCCAGCAGATTCGGGACTAACACAGATACGCAGTATTTT. It codes for CASRFGTNTDTQYF.

In nucleotides, the CDR3 is TGCGCCAGCAGCCCCAACAGCGCAACTAATGAAAAACTGTTTTTT. It translates to CASSPNSATNEKLFF. This chain joins TRBV4-1 and TRBJ1-4, with unresolved D. Trimming stripped 4 bases from V and 0 bases from J, with 9 bases between. In germline, CDR1 is MGHRA, CDR2 YSYEKL. There are 15 residues in the CDR3.